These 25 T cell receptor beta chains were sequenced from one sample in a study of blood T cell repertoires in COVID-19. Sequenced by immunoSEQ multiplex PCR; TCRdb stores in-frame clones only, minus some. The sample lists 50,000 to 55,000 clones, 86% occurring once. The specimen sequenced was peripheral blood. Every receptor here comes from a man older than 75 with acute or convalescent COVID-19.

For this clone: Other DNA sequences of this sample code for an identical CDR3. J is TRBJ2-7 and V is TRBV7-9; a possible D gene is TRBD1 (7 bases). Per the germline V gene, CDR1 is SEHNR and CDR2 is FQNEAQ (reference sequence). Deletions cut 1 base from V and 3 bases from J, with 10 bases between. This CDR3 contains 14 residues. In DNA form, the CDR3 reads TGTGCCAGCAGCTTAGGCGGGACAGTCTACGAGCAGTACTTC. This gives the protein CASSLGGTVYEQYF.

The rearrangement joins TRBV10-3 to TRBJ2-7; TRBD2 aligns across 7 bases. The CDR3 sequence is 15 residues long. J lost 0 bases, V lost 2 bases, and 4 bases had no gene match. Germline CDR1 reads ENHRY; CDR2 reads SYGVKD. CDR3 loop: CAISEPGGFSYEQYF. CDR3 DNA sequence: TGTGCCATCAGTGAGCCGGGGGGTTTCTCCTACGAGCAGTACTTC.

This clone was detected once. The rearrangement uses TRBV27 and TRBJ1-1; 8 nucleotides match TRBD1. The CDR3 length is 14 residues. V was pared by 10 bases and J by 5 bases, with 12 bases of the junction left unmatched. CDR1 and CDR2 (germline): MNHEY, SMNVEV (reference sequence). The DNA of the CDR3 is TGTGCCACGCGGAGACAGGGGTGGCAGACTGAAGCTTTCTTT. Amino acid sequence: CATRRQGWQTEAFF.

This CDR3 is CASSDPGRLYGYTF. DNA of the CDR3: TGTGCCAGCTCTGACCCCGGCAGGCTGTATGGCTACACCTTC. The V and J genes are TRBV18 and TRBJ1-2; D remains ambiguous. CDR3 length: 14 residues. Trimming pared 6 bases from V and 5 bases from J, leaving 16 bases between. Germline V gene data show CDR1 as KGHSH and CDR2 as LQKENI.

The CDR3: CASRGTRGIDTQYF. The CDR3 coding sequence is TGTGCCAGCAGGGGGACTAGGGGCATAGATACGCAGTATTTT. V and J are TRBV2 and TRBJ2-3; 8 bases match TRBD2. The CDR3 is 14 amino acids. In germline, CDR1 is SNHLY, CDR2 FYNNEI. Trimming removed 6 bases from V and 5 bases from J; junction bases left unmatched: 7.

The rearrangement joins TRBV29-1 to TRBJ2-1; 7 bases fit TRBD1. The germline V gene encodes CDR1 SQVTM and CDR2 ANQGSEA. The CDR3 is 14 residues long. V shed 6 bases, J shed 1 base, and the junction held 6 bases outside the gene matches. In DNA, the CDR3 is TGCAGCGTCCGACAGGGAACGTCCTACAATGAGCAGTTCTTC. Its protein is CSVRQGTSYNEQFF.

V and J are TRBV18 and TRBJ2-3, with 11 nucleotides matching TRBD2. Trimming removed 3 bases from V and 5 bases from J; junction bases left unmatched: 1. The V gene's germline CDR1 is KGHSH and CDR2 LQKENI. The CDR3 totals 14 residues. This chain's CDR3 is CASSPTSGEDTQYF. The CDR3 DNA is TGTGCCAGCTCACCGACTAGCGGGGAAGATACGCAGTATTTT.

CDR3 coding DNA: TGTGCCAGCAGCGTAGTGTCTCCGAACACTGAAGCTTTCTTT. Its translation is CASSVVSPNTEAFF. The chain recombines TRBV9 with TRBJ1-1; D uncertain. The CDR3 is made up of 14 amino acids. Looked up from germline, CDR1 is SGDLS and CDR2 is YYNGEE. Trimming removed 0 bases from V and 1 base from J, with 7 bases in between. Complete variable domain (other parts from reference TRBV9 and TRBJ1-1): DSGVTQTPKHLITATGQRVTLRCSPRSGDLSVYWYQQSLDQGLQFLIQYYNGEERAKGNILERFSAQQFPDLHSELNLSSLELGDSALYFCASSVVSPNTEAFFGQGTRLTVV.

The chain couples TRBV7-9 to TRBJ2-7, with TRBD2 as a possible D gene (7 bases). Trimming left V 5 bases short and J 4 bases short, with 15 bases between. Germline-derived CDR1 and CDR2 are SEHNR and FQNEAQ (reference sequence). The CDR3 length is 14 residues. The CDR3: CASSPGGSLYEQYF. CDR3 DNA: TGTGCCAGCAGCCCGGGGGGCAGTTTATACGAGCAGTACTTC.

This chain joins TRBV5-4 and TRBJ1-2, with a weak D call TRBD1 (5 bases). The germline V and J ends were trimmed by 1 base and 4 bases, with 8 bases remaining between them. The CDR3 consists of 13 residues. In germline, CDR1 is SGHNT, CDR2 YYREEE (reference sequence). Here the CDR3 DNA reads TGTGCCAGCAGCTTGTCAGGGCGCTATGGCTACACCTTC. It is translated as CASSLSGRYGYTF.

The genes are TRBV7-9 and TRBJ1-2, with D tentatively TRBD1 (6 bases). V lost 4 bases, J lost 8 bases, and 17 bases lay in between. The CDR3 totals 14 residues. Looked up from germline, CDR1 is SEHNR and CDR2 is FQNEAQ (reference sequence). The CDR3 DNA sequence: TGTGCCAGCAGCTCCCGGGGGGGGGCGGAGGGCTACACCTTC. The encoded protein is CASSSRGGAEGYTF.

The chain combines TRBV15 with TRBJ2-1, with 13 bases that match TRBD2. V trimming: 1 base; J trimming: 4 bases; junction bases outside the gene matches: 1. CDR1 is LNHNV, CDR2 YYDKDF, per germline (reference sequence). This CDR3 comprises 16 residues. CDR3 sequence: CATSRGTSGGYNEQFF. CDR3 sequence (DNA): TGTGCCACCAGCAGAGGGACTAGCGGGGGTTACAATGAGCAGTTCTTC. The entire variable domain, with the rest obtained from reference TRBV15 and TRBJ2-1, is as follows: DAMVIQNPRYQVTQFGKPVTLSCSQTLNHNVMYWYQQKSSQAPKLLFHYYDKDFNNEADTPDNFQSRRPNTSFCFLDIRSPGLGDTAMYLCATSRGTSGGYNEQFFGPGTRLTVL.

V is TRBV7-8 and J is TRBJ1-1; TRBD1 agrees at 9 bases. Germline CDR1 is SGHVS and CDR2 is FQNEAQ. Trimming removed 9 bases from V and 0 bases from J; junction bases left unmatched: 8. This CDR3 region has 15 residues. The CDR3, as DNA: TGTGCCAGTTTTACAGGGGGCTCCATGAACACTGAAGCTTTCTTT. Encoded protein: CASFTGGSMNTEAFF.

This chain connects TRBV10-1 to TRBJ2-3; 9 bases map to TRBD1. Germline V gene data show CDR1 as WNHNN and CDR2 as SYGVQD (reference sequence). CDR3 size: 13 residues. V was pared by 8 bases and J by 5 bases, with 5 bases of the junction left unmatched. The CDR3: CASSGTGLDTQYF. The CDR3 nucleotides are TGCGCCAGCTCCGGGACAGGGTTAGATACGCAGTATTTT.

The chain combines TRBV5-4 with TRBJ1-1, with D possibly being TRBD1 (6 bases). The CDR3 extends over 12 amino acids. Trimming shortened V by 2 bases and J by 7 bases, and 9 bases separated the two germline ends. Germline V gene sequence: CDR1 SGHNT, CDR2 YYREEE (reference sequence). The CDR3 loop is CASSLVQGEAFF. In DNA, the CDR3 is TGTGCCAGCAGCTTAGTACAGGGTGAAGCTTTCTTT. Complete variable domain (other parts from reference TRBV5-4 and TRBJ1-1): ETGVTQSPTHLIKTRGQQVTLRCSSQSGHNTVSWYQQALGQGPQFIFQYYREEENGRGNFPPRFSGLQFPNYSSELNVNALELDDSALYLCASSLVQGEAFFGQGTRLTVV.

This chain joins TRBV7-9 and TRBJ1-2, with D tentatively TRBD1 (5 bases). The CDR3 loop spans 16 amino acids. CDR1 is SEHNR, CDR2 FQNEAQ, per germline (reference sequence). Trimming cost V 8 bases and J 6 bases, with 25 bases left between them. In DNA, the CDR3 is TGTGCCAGCCTTCGCCAGACGGGGGGAGCTCAAGATGGCTACACCTTC. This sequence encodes CASLRQTGGAQDGYTF.

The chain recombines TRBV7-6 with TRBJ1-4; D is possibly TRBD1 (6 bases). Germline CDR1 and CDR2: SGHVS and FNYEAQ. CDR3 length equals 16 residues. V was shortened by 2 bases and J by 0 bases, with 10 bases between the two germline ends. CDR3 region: CASSLLPGATNEKLFF. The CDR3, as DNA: TGTGCCAGCAGCTTATTACCAGGGGCAACTAATGAAAAACTGTTTTTT.

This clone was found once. The CDR3 loop is CASSSTGTGENEQYF. The CDR3 DNA is TGTGCCAGCAGTTCAACCGGGACAGGGGAAAACGAGCAGTACTTC. This rearrangement joins TRBV27 to TRBJ2-7, with TRBD1 identical over 10 bases. The CDR3 extends over 15 amino acids. Germline CDR1 MNHEY, CDR2 SMNVEV (reference sequence). V lost 4 bases, J lost 5 bases, and 8 bases stayed unmatched.

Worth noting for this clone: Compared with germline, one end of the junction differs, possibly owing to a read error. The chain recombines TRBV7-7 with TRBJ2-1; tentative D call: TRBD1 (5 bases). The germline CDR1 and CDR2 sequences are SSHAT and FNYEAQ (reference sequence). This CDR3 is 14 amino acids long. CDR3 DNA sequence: TGTGCTAGCAGCCCAACTCGCGCAGGGAATGAGCAGTTCTTC. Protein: CASSPTRAGNEQFF. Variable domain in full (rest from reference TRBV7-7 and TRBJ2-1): GAGVSQSPRYKVTKRGQDVTLRCDPISSHATLYWYQQALGQGPEFLTYFNYEAQPDKSGLPSDRFSAERPEGSISTLTIQRTEQRDSAMYRCASSPTRAGNEQFFGPGTRLTVL.

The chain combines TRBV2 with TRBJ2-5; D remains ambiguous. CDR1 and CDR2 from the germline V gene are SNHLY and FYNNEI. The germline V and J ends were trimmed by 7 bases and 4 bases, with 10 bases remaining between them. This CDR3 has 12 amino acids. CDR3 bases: TGTGCCAGCAAACTTGAGATAGAGACCCAGTACTTC. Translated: CASKLEIETQYF. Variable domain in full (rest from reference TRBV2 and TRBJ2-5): EPEVTQTPSHQVTQMGQEVILRCVPISNHLYFYWYRQILGQKVEFLVSFYNNEISEKSEIFDDQFSVERPDGSNFTLKIRSTKLEDSAMYFCASKLEIETQYFGPGTRLLVL.

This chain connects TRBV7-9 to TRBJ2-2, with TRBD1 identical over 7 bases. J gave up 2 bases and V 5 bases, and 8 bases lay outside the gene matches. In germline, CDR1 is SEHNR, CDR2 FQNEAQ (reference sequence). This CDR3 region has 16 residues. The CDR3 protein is CASSATGTTNTGELFF. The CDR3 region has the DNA TGTGCCAGCAGCGCGACAGGGACAACCAACACCGGGGAGCTGTTTTTT.

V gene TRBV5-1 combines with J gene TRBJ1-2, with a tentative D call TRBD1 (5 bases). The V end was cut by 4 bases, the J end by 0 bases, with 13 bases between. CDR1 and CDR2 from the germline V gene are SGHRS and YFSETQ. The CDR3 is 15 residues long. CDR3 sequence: CASSMDISTNYGYTF. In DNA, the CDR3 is TGCGCCAGCAGCATGGACATTTCCACTAACTATGGCTACACCTTC. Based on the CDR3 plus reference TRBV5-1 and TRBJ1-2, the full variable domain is KAGVTQTPRYLIKTRGQQVTLSCSPISGHRSVSWYQQTPGQGLQFLFEYFSETQRNKGNFPGRFSGRQFSNSRSEMNVSTLELGDSALYLCASSMDISTNYGYTFGSGTRLTVV.

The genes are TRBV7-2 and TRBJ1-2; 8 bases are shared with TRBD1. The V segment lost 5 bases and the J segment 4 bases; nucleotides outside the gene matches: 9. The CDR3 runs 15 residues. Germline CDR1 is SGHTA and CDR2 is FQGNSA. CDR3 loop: CASSAPATGGYGYTF. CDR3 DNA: TGTGCCAGCAGCGCCCCCGCTACAGGGGGCTATGGCTACACCTTC. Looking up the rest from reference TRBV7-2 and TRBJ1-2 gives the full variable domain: GAGVSQSPSNKVTEKGKDVELRCDPISGHTALYWYRQSLGQGLEFLIYFQGNSAPDKSGLPSDRFSAERTGGSVSTLTIQRTQQEDSAVYLCASSAPATGGYGYTFGSGTRLTVV.

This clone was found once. This CDR3 is CASSLARSGGAYNEQFF. Here the CDR3 DNA reads TGTGCCAGCAGCTTAGCGCGGAGCGGGGGGGCCTACAATGAGCAGTTCTTC. The chain is built from TRBV7-9 and TRBJ2-1; TRBD2 agrees at 10 bases. The J segment lost 2 bases and the V segment lost 0 bases, leaving 4 bases of the junction unmatched. Germline V gene sequence: CDR1 SEHNR, CDR2 FQNEAQ (reference sequence). The CDR3 is 17 residues long.

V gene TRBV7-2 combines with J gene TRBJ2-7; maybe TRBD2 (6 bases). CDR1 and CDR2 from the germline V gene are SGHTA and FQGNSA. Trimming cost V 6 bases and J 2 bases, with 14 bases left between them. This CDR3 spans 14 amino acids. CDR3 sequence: CASSLTRVTYEQYF. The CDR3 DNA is TGTGCCAGCAGTCTGACTAGAGTCACCTACGAGCAGTACTTC.